This is a list of T cell receptor beta chains from one sample in a study of CD8 T cells in Susac syndrome. TCRdb itself ran the immunoSEQ multiplex PCR reads through MiXCR, one entry per CDR3 protein. Found here are approximately 120,000 distinct CDR3 sequences, approximately 96% of them singletons; the top ten hold approximately 0.2%. Specimen: CD8+ T cells from PBMCs. The receptors shown here come from a human donor with Susac syndrome. Both conserved end residues are part of each CDR3. D genes are given only for firm matches. Clone size, where shown, is once, few, many, or a class for clones that have expanded.

clone size	V gene	J gene	D gene	CDR3 DNA	CDR3 protein
.	TRBV4-2	TRBJ2-5	.	TGTGCCAGCAGCCAAGAGGTGGGGGGCACGGAGACCCAGTACTTC	CASSQEVGGTETQYF
once	TRBV3-1	TRBJ1-2	.	TGTGCCAGCAGCCCACACGGGACTAACTATGGCTACACCTTC	CASSPHGTNYGYTF
.	TRBV7-9	TRBJ2-7	.	TGTGCCAGCAGCTTAACCTCCTACGAGCAGTACTTC	CASSLTSYEQYF
.	TRBV13	TRBJ1-2	TRBD1	TGTGCCAGCAGCTCGCGACAGGGCATCGGGTATGGCTACACCTTC	CASSSRQGIGYGYTF
.	TRBV28	TRBJ1-2	.	TGTGCCAGCAGTTTGCGGTGGGGCGACGGTGGCTACACCTTC	CASSLRWGDGGYTF
.	TRBV12-3/TRBV12-4	TRBJ2-5	.	TGTGCCAGCAGCCGCCTCTTGGGTGGGACCCAGTACTTC	CASSRLLGGTQYF
.	TRBV29-1	TRBJ2-7	TRBD1	TGCAGCGTCGGGATCCGGGACAGGTTAAACTACGAGCAGTACTTC	CSVGIRDRLNYEQYF
.	TRBV24-1	TRBJ2-5	.	TGTGCCACCAGTGAAAGAGGGCAGCAAGAGACCCAGTACTTC	CATSERGQQETQYF
.	TRBV7-3	TRBJ2-3	.	TGTGCCAGCAGCCCCCCCCGCGGGGAGAAAGGGGCAGATACGCAGTATTTT	CASSPPRGEKGADTQYF
.	TRBV4-1	TRBJ1-4	.	TGCGCCAGCAGCCAAGCTCCGGTGGGCCTTAATGAAAAACTGTTTTTT	CASSQAPVGLNEKLFF
once	TRBV30	TRBJ1-1	.	TGTGCCTGGAGTGTACTGGTCGGGGGGCTGGAGAACACTGAAGCTTTCTTT	CAWSVLVGGLENTEAFF
.	TRBV28	TRBJ2-7	TRBD1	TGTGCCAGCAGTTTCAAAGGGGGCCCCTACGAGCAGTACTTC	CASSFKGGPYEQYF
.	TRBV7-9	TRBJ2-5	.	TGTGCCAGCAGCCCGGGACACTTAGAAGAGACCCAGTACTTC	CASSPGHLEETQYF
.	TRBV12-3/TRBV12-4	TRBJ2-1	.	TGTGCCAGCATCCCGGGGGTAGCATACAATGAGCAGTTCTTC	CASIPGVAYNEQFF
once	TRBV20-1	TRBJ2-1	.	TGCAGTGGGGGAACAAGTAACTACAATGAGCAGTTCTTC	CSGGTSNYNEQFF
once	TRBV6-5	TRBJ2-6	.	TGTGCCAGCAGTTCCCAGGTCACTGGGGCCAACGTCCTGACTTTC	CASSSQVTGANVLTF
.	TRBV18	TRBJ2-7	TRBD1	TGTGCCAGCTCATCCGGACAGGGTCCATACGAGCAGTACTTC	CASSSGQGPYEQYF
.	TRBV5-4	TRBJ2-3	.	TGTGCCAGCCGGGTGGGGGGGCAGAGCGCAGATACGCAGTATTTT	CASRVGGQSADTQYF
.	TRBV12-3/TRBV12-4	TRBJ2-2	.	TGTGCCAGCAGTTTAGGTCGCACGCGGACGAACACCGGGGAGCTGTTTTTT	CASSLGRTRTNTGELFF
.	TRBV11-2	TRBJ2-1	.	TGTGCCAGCAGCCCCCAGGGAGGTCCCTACAATGAGCAGTTCTTC	CASSPQGGPYNEQFF
.	TRBV6-5	TRBJ1-2	.	TGTGCCAGCAGTTTTACAGAGATTACTAACTATGGCTACACCTTC	CASSFTEITNYGYTF
.	TRBV5-1	TRBJ1-2	.	TGCGCCAGCAGCTTGGCGATTTCCGACGGGAACTATGGCTACACCTTC	CASSLAISDGNYGYTF
.	TRBV5-1	TRBJ2-7	.	TGCGCCAGCAGCTTGGTATTGGACAGTTACGAGCAGTACTTC	CASSLVLDSYEQYF
.	TRBV27	TRBJ2-7	TRBD2	TGTGCCAGCAGTCCTAGCGGGAGGGTCGACGAGCAGTACTTC	CASSPSGRVDEQYF
.	TRBV7-6	TRBJ2-7	.	TGTGCCAGCAGCTTAGCGGGGCCCTACGAGCAGTACTTC	CASSLAGPYEQYF
.	TRBV13	TRBJ2-1	TRBD2	TGTGCCAGCAGCTTAGAGAGGCGGGGGGCTAGAAACAATGAGCAGTTCTTC	CASSLERRGARNNEQFF
.	TRBV7-8	TRBJ2-4	.	TGTGCCGGCTGCGGGAAGGCCAAAAACATTCAGTACTTC	CAGCGKAKNIQYF
.	TRBV27	TRBJ2-3	TRBD1	TGTGCCAGCTCGGGACAGCGCACAGATACGCAGTATTTT	CASSGQRTDTQYF
.	TRBV6-2/TRBV6-3	TRBJ2-3	.	TGTGCCAGCAGTTGGACAGATCGAGTGGATACGCAGTATTTT	CASSWTDRVDTQYF
.	TRBV29-1	TRBJ1-2	.	TGCAGCGTCCCCCTAAGCGGCGCGGGTGGCTACACCTTC	CSVPLSGAGGYTF
few	TRBV6-4	TRBJ2-1	.	TGTGCCACCCAGGTTAGCTCCTACAATGAGCAGTTCTTC	CATQVSSYNEQFF
.	TRBV12-3/TRBV12-4	TRBJ1-1	.	TGTGCCAGCAGGCAGGAGACTGAAGCTTTCTTT	CASRQETEAFF
.	TRBV6-4	TRBJ2-1	.	TGTGCCAGCAGTGATCGGACAGTTGAGAGCAATGAGCAGTTCTTC	CASSDRTVESNEQFF
.	TRBV7-9	TRBJ1-2	.	TGTGCCAGCAGCGATCTAAAACAGGGAGACGGCTACACCTTC	CASSDLKQGDGYTF
.	TRBV11-1	TRBJ1-1	.	TGTGCCAGCAGCCACACAGGAATCACTGAAGCTTTCTTT	CASSHTGITEAFF
.	TRBV12-3/TRBV12-4	TRBJ2-5	.	TGTGCCAGCACCACGGTGGGGGGATTGGAGACCCAGTACTTC	CASTTVGGLETQYF
.	TRBV4-3	TRBJ2-7	.	TGCGCCAGCAGCCAAGAATTTGGCGGGTCCTACGAGCAGTACTTC	CASSQEFGGSYEQYF
.	TRBV18	TRBJ2-3	.	TGTGCCAGCTCACCGCTTGACAGAAACCCTAGCACAGATACGCAGTATTTT	CASSPLDRNPSTDTQYF
.	TRBV5-1	TRBJ2-3	.	TGCGCCAGCAGCAAGGAAAGGCCGGGCACAGATACGCAGTATTTT	CASSKERPGTDTQYF
.	TRBV4-3	TRBJ2-1	.	TGCGCCAGCAGCGCCACGAGGGGCAATGAGCAGTTCTTC	CASSATRGNEQFF
few	TRBV7-9	TRBJ2-7	TRBD1	TGTGCCAGCAGCTTAGGGGACAGCTACGAGCAGTACTTC	CASSLGDSYEQYF
.	TRBV11-2	TRBJ2-7	.	TGTGCCAGCAGCTTAGTGGGGGGACTTTTCTCCTACGAGCAGTACTTC	CASSLVGGLFSYEQYF
.	TRBV12-3/TRBV12-4	TRBJ2-1	.	TGTGCCAGCAGTTTTAGTGGGGAGGAGGTCAATGAGCAGTTCTTC	CASSFSGEEVNEQFF
.	TRBV12-3/TRBV12-4	TRBJ1-2	.	TGTGCCAGCAGTCTAGGGCAGGGTGCAGGTGGTGGCTACACCTTC	CASSLGQGAGGGYTF
.	TRBV7-8	TRBJ2-5	.	TGTGCCAGCAGCTTAGCATTGGCTGCTAGCGCTGTCCAAGAGACCCAGTACTTC	CASSLALAASAVQETQYF
.	TRBV12-3/TRBV12-4	TRBJ2-1	TRBD1	TGTGCCAGCAGTTTAGGGACAGGTTTCAATGAGCAGTTCTTC	CASSLGTGFNEQFF
.	TRBV29-1	TRBJ2-3	.	TGCAGCGTTGAAAGGGAGAGCACAGATACGCAGTATTTT	CSVERESTDTQYF
.	TRBV6-5	TRBJ2-7	.	TGTGCCAGCAGTTACTCGCGCGAGCAGTACTTC	CASSYSREQYF
.	TRBV6-5	TRBJ2-7	.	TGTGCCAGCAGTTACTCGCCGCAGGGGCACTACGAGCAGTACTTC	CASSYSPQGHYEQYF
.	TRBV19	TRBJ2-1	TRBD1	TGTGCCAGTAGTGCCGGGACAGGGAGTTCGAATTTGGTCAATGAGCAGTTCTTC	CASSAGTGSSNLVNEQFF
.	TRBV15	TRBJ1-2	TRBD1	TGTGCCACCAGCAGCACAGGGGGCTCCGGCTACACCTTC	CATSSTGGSGYTF
.	TRBV5-1	TRBJ2-1	TRBD1	TGCGCCAGCAGCTCGACAGGGGGCACCTACAATGAGCAGTTCTTC	CASSSTGGTYNEQFF
.	TRBV6-2/TRBV6-3	TRBJ2-1	TRBD2	TGTGCTACCGGGACTAGCCTCTTCAATGAGCAGTTCTTC	CATGTSLFNEQFF
many	TRBV9	TRBJ2-2	TRBD1	TGTGCCAGCAGCCTATTAGGGGGCGCCGGGGCCGGGGAGCTGTTTTTT	CASSLLGGAGAGELFF
.	TRBV27	TRBJ1-2	.	TGTGCCAGCACGACAGGATATGGCTACACCTTC	CASTTGYGYTF